This TCR beta chain was obtained from a study of beta chain features in type 1 diabetes. Study summary: Examined across all samples were roughly 110,000,000 sorted cells.

The isolated RNA, all of it, was reverse transcribed, so expressed TCRB transcripts were what got sequenced. Measured with immunoSEQ multiplex PCR; TCRdb has only the in-frame clones, and not every one. The profile shows around 250,000 clones, over 12% of them singletons. The sequenced sample was naive CD4+ T cells from blood. The source of this sequence is a woman between 40 and 55 years old in good health.

The CDR3 region has the DNA TGTGCCAGTACGCAACTAGCGGGGGAGTACAATGAGCAGTTCTTC. This sequence encodes CASTQLAGEYNEQFF. The rearrangement uses TRBV19 and TRBJ2-1; 11 bases agree with TRBD2. The CDR3 totals 15 residues. With V trimmed by 7 bases and J by 4 bases, 6 bases remained unmatched. Germline CDR1 LNHDA, CDR2 SQIVND (reference sequence).